The present T cell receptor beta chain was sequenced within a study of PD-1 blockade in classical Hodgkin lymphoma. The method was immunoSEQ multiplex PCR; TCRdb's version includes in-frame clones alone and lacks a portion of them. The table lists roughly 32,000 clones, roughly 80% of them singletons, with about 31% in the top ten. Relapse after autologous stem cell transplantation occurred in every patient, and brentuximab vedotin exposure varied. CDR1 is SGHRS and CDR2 is YFSETQ in the germline V gene. Trimming took 3 bases from V and 2 from J, leaving 20 bases between them. CDR3 length: 17 residues.

The sequence derives from a human donor with classical Hodgkin lymphoma. The rearrangement uses TRBV5-1 and TRBJ2-5, with D tentatively TRBD1 or TRBD2 (5 bases each). Sequencing was performed on peripheral blood mononuclear cells (PBMCs), taken at baseline. For the CDR3, the DNA is TGCGCCAGCAGCTCCACGCCGGGGTCAGGGAAGCAAGAGACCCAGTACTTC. This codes for CASSSTPGSGKQETQYF. Variable domain in full (rest from reference TRBV5-1 and TRBJ2-5): KAGVTQTPRYLIKTRGQQVTLSCSPISGHRSVSWYQQTPGQGLQFLFEYFSETQRNKGNFPGRFSGRQFSNSRSEMNVSTLELGDSALYLCASSSTPGSGKQETQYFGPGTRLLVL.